This TCR beta chain derives from a study of TIL therapy for anti-PD-1-resistant metastatic lung cancer. About the study: Patients had a median age of approximately 57 years (range 38-75).

Time point reported: pre-treatment sample, taken before nivolumab and TIL therapy. Germline V gene sequence: CDR1 LGHNA, CDR2 YSLEER. The CDR3 is made up of 15 amino acids. V lost 1 base and J 5 bases, leaving 12 bases between the germline ends. The libraries were made with immunoSEQ v3. Libraries were sequenced to around 2 million read pairs (survey) or roughly 4.5-6 million (deep). Clones were sequenced by immunoSEQ multiplex PCR, and TCRdb holds only the in-frame ones, with some missing. The sample comprises about 53,000 clones, around 79% of which are singletons, and more than 1.5% rests with the top ten.

The sequence came from a person aged 25-79 years with non-small cell lung cancer. J is TRBJ2-1 and V is TRBV4-3, with TRBD1 as a possible D gene (6 bases). Sequences were derived from blood, sampled at baseline. CDR3 nucleotide sequence: TGCGCCAGCAGCCAAGTACAGGGAATAAACAATGAGCAGTTCTTC. Translating gives CASSQVQGINNEQFF.